The TCR beta chain described here comes from a study of blood T cell repertoires in COVID-19. Profiled with immunoSEQ multiplex PCR; TCRdb holds only in-frame clones, not every one. The profile covers tens of thousands of clones, with roughly 90% appearing a single time and about 2.5% taken by the ten largest. The CDR3 has 15 amino acids. V was pared by 6 bases and J by 1 base, with 16 bases between. In germline, CDR1 is MNHEY, CDR2 SVGEGT. The sequenced sample consisted of peripheral blood. This chain joins TRBV6-2 or TRBV6-3 and TRBJ2-7; TRBD1 is a possible D gene (6 bases). The TCR sequence derives from a human donor with active COVID-19. The donor label of this sample is uncertain. Here the CDR3 DNA reads TGTGCCAGCAGCCACGTAAGACAGGCTTCCTACGAGCAGTACTTC. Amino acids: CASSHVRQASYEQYF.